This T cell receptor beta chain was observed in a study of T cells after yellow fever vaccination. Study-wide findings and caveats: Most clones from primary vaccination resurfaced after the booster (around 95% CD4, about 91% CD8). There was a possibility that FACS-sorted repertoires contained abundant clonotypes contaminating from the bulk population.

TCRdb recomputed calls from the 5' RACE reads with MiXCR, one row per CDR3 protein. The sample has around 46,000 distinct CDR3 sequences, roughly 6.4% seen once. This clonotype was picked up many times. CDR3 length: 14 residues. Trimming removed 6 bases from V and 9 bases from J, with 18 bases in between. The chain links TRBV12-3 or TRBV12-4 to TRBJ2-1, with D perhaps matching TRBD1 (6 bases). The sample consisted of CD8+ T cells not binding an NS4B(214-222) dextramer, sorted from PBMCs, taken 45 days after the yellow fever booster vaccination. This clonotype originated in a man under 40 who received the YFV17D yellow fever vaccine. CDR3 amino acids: CASSPPLQGSEQFF. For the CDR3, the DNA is TGTGCCAGCAGCCCTCCCCTACAGGGAAGTGAGCAGTTCTTC.